A selection of T cell receptor beta chains follows, all from one sample in a study of immune evolution from preneoplasia to lung adenocarcinoma. Here immunoSEQ multiplex PCR was the method, and the copy in TCRdb shows in-frame clones only, minus some. The sample yields just over 4,000 clones, 86% seen once. The specimen sequenced was FFPE minimally invasive lung adenocarcinoma tissue. These receptors were taken from a person between 65 and 79 years old with lung adenocarcinoma. The CDR3 runs from the conserved cysteine through the conserved F or W. D genes are given only for firm matches. Only part of the rows carry a size: once, few, many, or a class if the clone is expanded.

TRBJ1-5 | few | TRBV6-6 | - | TGTGCCAGCGGGATGCAGAACAATCAGCCCCAGCATTTT | CASGMQNNQPQHF
TRBJ1-1 | few | TRBV11-3 | TRBD1 | TGTGCCAGCAGCGCCCAGGGGGACACTGAAGCTTTCTTT | CASSAQGDTEAFF
TRBJ1-1 | - | TRBV2 | TRBD1 | TGTGCCAGCAGAACGGGACAGGGGGGGTCTGAAGCTTTCTTT | CASRTGQGGSEAFF
TRBJ1-5 | - | TRBV18 | - | TGTGCCAGCTCACCACAGGGATCGGATCAGCCCCAGCATTTT | CASSPQGSDQPQHF
TRBJ2-2 | - | TRBV9 | - | TGTGCCAGCACCCCTTATCCGGGGACCGGGGAGCTGTTTTTT | CASTPYPGTGELFF
TRBJ2-5 | - | TRBV6-1 | TRBD2 | TGTGCCACCGGACTAGCGGGAGGTAGAGAGACCCAGTACTTC | CATGLAGGRETQYF
TRBJ1-5 | - | TRBV6-6 | TRBD1 | TGTGCCAGCAGGCGAGGGACAGACTATAGCAATCAGCCCCAGCATTTT | CASRRGTDYSNQPQHF
TRBJ2-1 | - | TRBV27 | TRBD2 | TGTGCCAGCAGAGCGGGGAGGTGGTCCTACAATGAGCAGTTCTTC | CASRAGRWSYNEQFF
TRBJ1-1 | - | TRBV7-9 | TRBD1 | TGTGCCAGCAGCCCACCGACAGGGGAAGCTTTCTTT | CASSPPTGEAFF
TRBJ1-5 | few | TRBV6-6 | TRBD1 | TGTGCCAGCATCCCAGGGGGAATGGGCAATCAGCCCCAGCATTTT | CASIPGGMGNQPQHF
TRBJ1-5 | - | TRBV19 | TRBD1 | TGTGCCAGTAGTGGGCACAGGGGACATCAGCCCCAGCATTTT | CASSGHRGHQPQHF
TRBJ2-3 | - | TRBV29-1 | - | TGCAGCGTTGATACGGGAACAGATACGCAGTATTTT | CSVDTGTDTQYF
TRBJ2-5 | - | TRBV19 | - | TGTGCCAGTAGTATGGAGCCGGTGACAGGTATGGAGACCCAGTACTTC | CASSMEPVTGMETQYF
TRBJ2-2 | once | TRBV10-3 | TRBD2 | TGTGCCATCATAGGCATCCAGGGGACTAGCGGGAGGGAAAACACCGGGGAGCTGTTTTTT | CAIIGIQGTSGRENTGELFF
TRBJ2-5 | few | TRBV7-2 | TRBD1 | TGTGCCAGCAGCGTTGGGACAGGGACGGGTCAAGAGACCCAGTACTTC | CASSVGTGTGQETQYF
TRBJ2-3 | - | TRBV2 | - | TGTGCCAGCAGCCGTACAGATACGCAGTATTTT | CASSRTDTQYF
TRBJ2-1 | - | TRBV6-5 | - | TGTGCCAGCAGTTTAACGAGGGTTTACAATGAGCAGTTCTTC | CASSLTRVYNEQFF
TRBJ1-5 | - | TRBV7-2 | - | TGTGCCAGCAGCTCCATGCCGAGCGGTAACAATCAGCCCCAGCATTTT | CASSSMPSGNNQPQHF
TRBJ1-3 | - | TRBV28 | - | TGTGCCAGCAGTTATGGGGGAGCGGGAAACACCATATATTTT | CASSYGGAGNTIYF
TRBJ1-2 | - | TRBV29-1 | - | TGCAGCGTTGATTCCCTGAGCTATGGCTACACCTTC | CSVDSLSYGYTF
TRBJ1-2 | - | TRBV28 | - | TGTGCCAGCAGTTTATCCGGGGGCGGCTACACCTTC | CASSLSGGGYTF
TRBJ1-6 | - | TRBV6-1 | - | TGTGCCAGCAGTGAACGGGGAAGCTCCTATAATTCACCCCTCCACTTT | CASSERGSSYNSPLHF
TRBJ2-5 | - | TRBV7-2 | - | TGTGCCAGCAGCATCCCGGGGCAGACCCAGTACTTC | CASSIPGQTQYF
TRBJ2-7 | - | TRBV5-1 | TRBD1 | TGCGCCAGCAGCGCTAGACAGGGGGCGGGAGAGCAGTACTTC | CASSARQGAGEQYF
TRBJ1-1 | - | TRBV7-2 | - | TGTGCCAGCAGCTTAGCTTACGTCAGACAACGAGCTTTCTTT | CASSLAYVRQRAFF
TRBJ2-2 | - | TRBV19 | - | TGTGCCAGTAGTCCCTTCGGACAGCTTAACACCGGGGAGCTGTTTTTT | CASSPFGQLNTGELFF
TRBJ2-7 | - | TRBV6-6 | - | TGTGCCAGCAGTTACAGGCAGGGAGCCTACGAGCAGTACTTC | CASSYRQGAYEQYF
TRBJ2-7 | - | TRBV5-6 | - | TGTGCCAGCAGCCTCCCCTGGGGTGGGCCCACCTACGAGCAGTACTTC | CASSLPWGGPTYEQYF
TRBJ1-6 | once | TRBV10-3 | - | TGTGCCATCGGACGAGGGGGGGCAGATTCACCCCTCCACTTT | CAIGRGGADSPLHF
TRBJ2-2 | - | TRBV6-4 | TRBD1 | TGTGCCAGCAGTGCGACGACAGGGGGGAACACCGGGGAGCTGTTTTTT | CASSATTGGNTGELFF
TRBJ1-2 | - | TRBV1 | - | TGCACCAGCAGTTACGGCAGTGTGCGAAAGACCTATGGCTACACCTTC | CTSSYGSVRKTYGYTF
TRBJ1-5 | - | TRBV6-6 | - | TGTGCCAGCCGGGCAGAGGTTAGCAATCAGCCCCAGCATTTT | CASRAEVSNQPQHF
TRBJ2-1 | - | TRBV11-2 | - | TGTGCCAGCAGCTTCGGACAGTACAATGAGCAGTTCTTC | CASSFGQYNEQFF
TRBJ2-7 | - | TRBV5-1 | - | TGCGCCAGCAGCTTGGCCGGGGGGCTGAGCGAGCAGTACTTC | CASSLAGGLSEQYF
TRBJ1-2 | - | TRBV11-1 | - | TGTGCCAGCAGCCAAGAGGACACTACTAACTATGGCTACACCTTC | CASSQEDTTNYGYTF
TRBJ1-2 | - | TRBV12-5 | - | TGTGCTAGTGGTTTGGTACTCGCCGGGCAAGCGGAGGGCTACACCTTC | CASGLVLAGQAEGYTF